One TCR beta chain is described in this entry. The antigen is not known. The sample comes from a study of identical twins. General study results and limits: Without tracking the same donors, conclusions rested on cross-sectional statistical analysis. In cord blood, abundant beta clonotypes had fewer insertions; memory showed no trend.

cDNA molecules carried unique molecular identifiers, and template switching added a universal primer site. In TCRdb, the 5' RACE reads were re-called with MiXCR into one record per CDR3 protein. The table has some 1,600,000 distinct CDR3 sequences, about 31% seen once. The CDR3 length is 17 residues. The junction had 8 bases not matched to a gene; V was cut back by 2 bases and J by 3 bases. Healthy Caucasian individuals made up all the donors. This clonotype was obtained from a newborn girl in good health. Sequenced input: cord blood. The V call is TRBV12-3 or TRBV12-4, the J call TRBJ1-1; 11 positions match TRBD1. The CDR3 DNA reads as TGTGCCAGCAGTTTAAGGACAGGGGGCTCCGTGGACACTGAAGCTTTCTTT. Its protein product is CASSLRTGGSVDTEAFF.